Following are 10 T cell receptor beta chains from one sample sequenced in a study of Ad26.COV2.S vaccination and SARS-CoV-2 variants. Described treatment: some 20 received Ad26.COV2.S at low or high dose, single or two shots; roughly 5 received placebo; per-sample allocation not given. Sampling happened 63 days after the first vaccine or placebo injection. Sequencing used immunoSEQ multiplex PCR; TCRdb keeps in-frame clones, though not all of them. The sample has about 350,000 clones; around 89% are singletons. Sequencing was performed on peripheral blood, taken in a trial of Ad26.COV2.S vaccine versus placebo. These receptors were obtained from a person between 18 and 65 years old who received the Ad26.COV2.S COVID-19 vaccine or a placebo.

The chain employs TRBV10-1 and TRBJ2-3, with 10 bases identical to TRBD2. Trimming took 3 bases from V and 2 from J; bases not matched to a gene: 14. Germline CDR1 is WNHNN and CDR2 is SYGVQD (reference sequence). The CDR3 is 19 amino acids. The CDR3 sequence is CASSDPKTSGRDHTDTQYF. DNA for the CDR3: TGCGCCAGCAGTGACCCCAAGACTAGCGGGCGAGACCACACAGATACGCAGTATTTT.

The rearrangement links TRBV29-1 to TRBJ2-3; 9 bases are shared with TRBD2. CDR1 is SQVTM, CDR2 ANQGSEA, per germline. The CDR3 sequence is 15 residues long. J gave up 6 bases and V 6 bases, and 13 bases lay outside the gene matches. This CDR3 is CSVSSRREGRDTQYF. CDR3 DNA: TGCAGCGTATCGTCAAGGCGGGAGGGGAGGGATACGCAGTATTTT.

The chain employs TRBV28 and TRBJ2-2, with D uncertain. CDR1 and CDR2 from the germline V gene are MDHEN and SYDVKM. CDR3 length equals 16 residues. V gave up 10 bases and J gave up 1 base, with 19 bases separating them. The CDR3 sequence is CATIPLAALNTGELFF. CDR3 nucleotide sequence: TGTGCCACCATCCCCCTCGCGGCTTTGAACACCGGGGAGCTGTTTTTT.

The gene calls are TRBV5-8 and TRBJ2-6, with TRBD1 matching over 7 bases. Germline V gives CDR1 SGHTS, CDR2 YDEGEE. The CDR3 runs 19 residues. Unmatched junction bases numbered 9, after V lost 0 bases and J lost 0 bases. CDR3 coding DNA: TGTGCCAGCAGCTTGGAGGGTGGGACAGACCTCTCTGGGGCCAACGTCCTGACTTTC. Its translation: CASSLEGGTDLSGANVLTF.

This chain links TRBV7-2 with TRBJ2-2, with 14 bases lining up with TRBD2. Germline CDR1 reads SGHTA; CDR2 reads FQGNSA. The length of the CDR3 is 17 residues. With 4 bases clipped from V and 0 bases from J, the junction kept 1 base outside the gene matches. CDR3 in DNA: TGTGCCAGCAGCTCGGGACTAGCGGGGGCGAACACCGGGGAGCTGTTTTTT. It is translated as CASSSGLAGANTGELFF.

The rearrangement links TRBV3-1 (or the pseudogene TRBV3-2) to TRBJ1-2; the D is unclear. Germline V gene lookup returns CDR1 LGHDT and CDR2 YNNKEL (reference sequence). V was shortened by 4 bases and J by 6 bases, with 18 bases between the two germline ends. The CDR3 has 15 amino acids. The CDR3 reads CASSRGRVSSHGYTF. The CDR3 nucleotides are TGTGCCAGCAGCCGCGGACGGGTGAGTTCTCATGGCTACACCTTC.

The chain employs TRBV7-9 and TRBJ2-7, with TRBD2 as a possible D gene (6 bases). CDR3 length: 15 amino acids. Deletions cut 5 bases from V and 2 bases from J, with 16 bases between. Germline assignment: CDR1 SEHNR and CDR2 FQNEAQ (reference sequence). DNA for the CDR3: TGTGCCAGCAGCCTGGACCGGGGGACTCCCTACGAGCAGTACTTC. Residues: CASSLDRGTPYEQYF.

The rearrangement links TRBV18 to TRBJ2-7, with 9 bases identical to TRBD1. CDR3 length equals 17 residues. CDR1 is KGHSH, CDR2 LQKENI, per germline. Trimming removed 2 bases from V and 5 bases from J; junction bases left unmatched: 13. DNA of the CDR3: TGTGCCAGCTCACCAGTCGGTGGGACAGGGTTAATAAACGAGCAGTACTTC. As protein: CASSPVGGTGLINEQYF.

The V and J genes are TRBV19 and TRBJ2-2, with 14 bases fitting TRBD2. This CDR3 spans 21 amino acids. V was pared by 2 bases and J by 4 bases, with 15 bases of the junction left unmatched. Germline assignment: CDR1 LNHDA and CDR2 SQIVND (reference sequence). CDR3 in amino acids: CASSIRGGRGLAGDGTGELFF. For the CDR3, the DNA is TGTGCCAGTAGTATAAGGGGAGGGCGGGGACTAGCGGGAGATGGCACCGGGGAGCTGTTTTTT.

This chain uses TRBV5-1 with TRBJ2-7; TRBD2 is a possible D gene (6 bases). Germline V gene sequence: CDR1 SGHRS, CDR2 YFSETQ. The ends were cut back, 6 bases at V and 1 base at J, with 14 bases in the middle. The CDR3 length is 14 residues. The CDR3 loop reads CASTQPGESYEQYF. CDR3 sequence (DNA): TGCGCCAGCACCCAACCGGGAGAATCCTACGAGCAGTACTTC.